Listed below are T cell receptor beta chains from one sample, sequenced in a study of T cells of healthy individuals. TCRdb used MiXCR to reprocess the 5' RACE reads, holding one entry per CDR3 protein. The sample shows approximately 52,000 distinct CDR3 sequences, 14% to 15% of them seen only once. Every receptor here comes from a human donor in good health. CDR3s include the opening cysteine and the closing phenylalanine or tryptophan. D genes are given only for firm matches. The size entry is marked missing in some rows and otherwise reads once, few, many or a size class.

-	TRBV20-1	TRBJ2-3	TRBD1	CSAPDRALSTDTQYF	TGCAGTGCTCCGGACAGGGCCCTTAGCACAGATACGCAGTATTTT
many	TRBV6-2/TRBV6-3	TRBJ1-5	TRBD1	CASSYSRRTGIAGNQPQHF	TGTGCCAGCAGTTACTCAAGACGGACAGGGATTGCGGGCAATCAGCCCCAGCATTTT
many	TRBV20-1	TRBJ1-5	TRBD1	CSAVRDSLLIGNQPQHF	TGCAGTGCTGTCCGGGACAGCCTTCTAATCGGCAATCAGCCCCAGCATTTT
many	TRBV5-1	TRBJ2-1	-	CASSYDTTQGGEQFF	TGCGCCAGCAGCTATGACACAACACAGGGCGGTGAGCAGTTCTTC
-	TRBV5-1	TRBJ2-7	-	CATGSRDLRLGEQYF	TGCGCCACCGGGAGCCGGGACTTACGTTTGGGCGAGCAGTACTTC
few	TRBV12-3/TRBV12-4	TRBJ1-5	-	CASRSTRIGNQPQHF	TGTGCCAGCAGATCGACGAGAATCGGCAATCAGCCCCAGCATTTT
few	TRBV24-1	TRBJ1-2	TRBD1	CATSPTGADYGYTF	TGTGCCACTTCACCGACAGGGGCTGACTATGGCTACACCTTC
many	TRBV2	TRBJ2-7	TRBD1	CASATTGDLYEQYF	TGTGCCAGCGCGACGACAGGGGACCTCTACGAGCAGTACTTC
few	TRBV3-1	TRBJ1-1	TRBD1	CASSQPTGDGTEAFF	TGTGCCAGCAGCCAGCCGACAGGGGATGGCACTGAAGCTTTCTTT
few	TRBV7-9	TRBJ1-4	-	CASSLHGPEKLFF	TGTGCCAGCAGCTTACACGGGCCTGAAAAACTGTTTTTT
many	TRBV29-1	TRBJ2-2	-	CSVGKTRGRLLENTGELFF	TGCAGCGTTGGAAAGACGAGGGGACGGCTTCTCGAGAACACCGGGGAGCTGTTTTTT
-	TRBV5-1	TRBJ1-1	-	CASSFQGPPNTEAFF	TGCGCCAGCAGCTTCCAGGGGCCGCCAAACACTGAAGCTTTCTTT
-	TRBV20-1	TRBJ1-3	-	CSALTGNGNTIYF	TGCAGTGCTCTTACAGGGAACGGAAACACCATATATTTT
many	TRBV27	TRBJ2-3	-	CASSLAGRSTDTQYF	TGTGCCAGCAGTTTAGCGGGGCGTAGCACAGATACGCAGTATTTT
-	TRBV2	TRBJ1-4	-	CASSKDGGEEKLFF	TGTGCCAGCAGTAAGGACGGGGGAGAAGAAAAACTGTTTTTT
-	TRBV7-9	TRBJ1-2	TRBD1	CASSLNRGGYTF	TGTGCCAGCAGCTTAAACAGGGGTGGCTACACCTTC
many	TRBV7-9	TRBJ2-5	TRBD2	CATPNGGEETQYF	TGTGCCACACCGAACGGGGGGGAAGAGACCCAGTACTTC
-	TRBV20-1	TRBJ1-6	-	CSAGLPNSPLNF	TGCAGTGCTGGACTACCTAATTCACCCCTCAACTTT
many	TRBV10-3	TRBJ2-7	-	CAISDTSYEQYF	TGTGCCATCAGTGACACTTCCTACGAGCAGTACTTC
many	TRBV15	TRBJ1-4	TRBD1	CATADRKIRGFMGTNEKLFF	TGTGCCACGGCAGACAGAAAGATCAGGGGGTTCATGGGAACTAATGAAAAACTGTTTTTT
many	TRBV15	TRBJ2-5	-	CATSRGPGNGQETQYF	TGTGCCACCAGCAGAGGTCCGGGGAATGGGCAAGAGACCCAGTACTTC
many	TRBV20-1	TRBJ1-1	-	CSASWTANTEAFF	TGCAGTGCTTCCTGGACAGCTAACACTGAAGCTTTCTTT
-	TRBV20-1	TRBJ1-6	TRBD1	CSARGTGGSPLNF	TGCAGTGCTAGAGGGACAGGAGGCTCACCCCTCAACTTT
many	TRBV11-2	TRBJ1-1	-	CASSLAGDNTEAFF	TGTGCCAGCAGCTTAGCAGGGGACAACACTGAAGCTTTCTTT
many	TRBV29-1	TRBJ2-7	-	CSVSRAGGYEQYF	TGCAGCGTTTCCAGGGCCGGGGGCTACGAGCAGTACTTC
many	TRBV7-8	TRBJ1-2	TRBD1	CASSLGGGKGGYTF	TGTGCCAGCAGCTTAGGAGGGGGCAAGGGGGGCTACACCTTC
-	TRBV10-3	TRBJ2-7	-	CAISEYTGREQYF	TGTGCCATCAGTGAATATACAGGGCGCGAGCAGTACTTC
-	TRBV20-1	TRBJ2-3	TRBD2	CSARDGRVRGDTQYF	TGCAGTGCTAGAGATGGGAGGGTGCGAGGAGATACGCAGTATTTT
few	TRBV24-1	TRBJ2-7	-	CATSDLDEQYF	TGTGCCACCAGTGATTTGGACGAGCAGTACTTC
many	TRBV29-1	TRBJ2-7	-	CSVVGGRSNYEQYF	TGCAGCGTTGTCGGGGGACGCTCAAACTACGAGCAGTACTTC
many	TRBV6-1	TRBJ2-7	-	CASSERTYEQYF	TGTGCCAGCAGTGAAAGAACCTACGAGCAGTACTTC
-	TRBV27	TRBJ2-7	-	CASSYLQGSEQYF	TGTGCCAGCAGTTACCTACAGGGTTCCGAGCAGTACTTC
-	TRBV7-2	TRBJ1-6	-	CASSLSEGSPLHF	TGTGCCAGCAGCTTGAGTGAGGGTTCACCCCTCCACTTT
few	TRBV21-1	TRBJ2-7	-	CASSRSGRGTYEQYF	TGTGCCAGCAGCCGCAGTGGGAGGGGAACCTACGAGCAGTACTTC
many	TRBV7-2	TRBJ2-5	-	CASSPRETQYF	TGTGCCAGCAGCCCTCGTGAGACCCAGTACTTC
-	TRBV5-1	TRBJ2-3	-	CASSLDRPDTDTQYF	TGCGCCAGCAGCTTGGACAGACCGGACACAGATACGCAGTATTTT
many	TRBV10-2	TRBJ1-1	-	CASSEYFRVNTEAFF	TGCGCCAGCAGTGAGTATTTTAGGGTGAACACTGAAGCTTTCTTT
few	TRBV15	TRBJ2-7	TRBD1	CATSSRQGAYEQYF	TGTGCCACCAGCAGCAGACAGGGGGCCTACGAGCAGTACTTC
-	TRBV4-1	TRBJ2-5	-	CASSARDSQETQYF	TGCGCCAGCAGCGCGCGGGACAGCCAAGAGACCCAGTACTTC
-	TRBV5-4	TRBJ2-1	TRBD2	CASSSTSGLHNEQFF	TGTGCCAGCAGCTCGACTAGCGGGCTACACAATGAGCAGTTCTTC
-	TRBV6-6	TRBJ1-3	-	CASSYDPGGRDTIYF	TGTGCCAGCAGTTACGATCCCGGGGGACGAGACACCATATATTTT
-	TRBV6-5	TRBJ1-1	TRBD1	CASSYRTGHTEAFF	TGTGCCAGCAGTTACCGGACAGGGCACACTGAAGCTTTCTTT
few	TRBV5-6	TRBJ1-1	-	CASSSERANTEAFF	TGTGCCAGCAGCTCGGAGAGGGCGAACACTGAAGCTTTCTTT
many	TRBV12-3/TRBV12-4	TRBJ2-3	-	CASSFYRTDTQYF	TGTGCCAGCAGTTTTTACCGGACAGATACGCAGTATTTT
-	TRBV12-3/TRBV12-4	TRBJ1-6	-	CASSFAYNSPLHF	TGTGCCAGCAGTTTCGCATATAATTCACCCCTCCACTTT
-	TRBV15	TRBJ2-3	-	CATSMAGRDTQYF	TGTGCCACCAGCATGGCAGGGCGAGATACGCAGTATTTT
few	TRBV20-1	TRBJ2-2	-	CSARGRLGGELFF	TGCAGTGCTAGGGGCCGTCTGGGGGGGGAGCTGTTTTTT
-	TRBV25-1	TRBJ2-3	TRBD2	CASSASGGPYTQYF	TGTGCCAGCAGTGCTAGCGGGGGGCCGTATACGCAGTATTTT
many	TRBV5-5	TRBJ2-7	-	CASSHQGPYEQYF	TGTGCCAGCAGCCACCAAGGCCCTTACGAGCAGTACTTC
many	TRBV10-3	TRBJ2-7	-	CAIYDGYEQYF	TGTGCCATATATGACGGCTACGAGCAGTACTTC
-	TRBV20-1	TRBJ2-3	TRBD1	CSLGTGDTDTQYF	TGCAGCCTTGGGACAGGGGACACAGATACGCAGTATTTT
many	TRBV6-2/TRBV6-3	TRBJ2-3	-	CASSRGTYTDTQYF	TGTGCCAGCAGTAGGGGGACATACACAGATACGCAGTATTTT
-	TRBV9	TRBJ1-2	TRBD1	CASSVDDRVGYGYTF	TGTGCCAGCAGCGTAGATGACAGGGTGGGCTATGGCTACACCTTC
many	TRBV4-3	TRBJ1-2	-	CASSLSVGHYGYTF	TGCGCCAGCAGCCTCTCTGTGGGCCACTATGGCTACACCTTC
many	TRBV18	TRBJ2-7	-	CASSRGTHPYEQYF	TGTGCCAGCTCACGGGGGACACATCCCTACGAGCAGTACTTC